Below, 23 T cell receptor beta chains from the same sample are listed, as sequenced in a study of shared clonotypes between healthy human individuals. Clones were read by immunoSEQ multiplex PCR, and TCRdb kept only the in-frame ones, dropping some. The table has some 690,000 clones, 80% to 95% seen once. The sample was memory CD8+ T cells from PBMCs. Subset: CD45RO+ cells pooled with CCR7-negative TemRA cells. The receptor set was obtained from a man in his late teens or twenties in good health. Some clones in this sample may be carry-over from other donors' samples.

Comments on this clone: At the DNA level, this CDR3 is encoded by other sequences in the same sample as well. The chain joins TRBV4-1 to TRBJ2-5; D possibly corresponds to TRBD2 (6 bases). Germline assignment: CDR1 MGHRA and CDR2 YSYEKL. V lost 0 bases and J 4 bases, leaving 9 bases between the germline ends. The CDR3 is made up of 14 amino acids. CDR3 sequence: CASSQDAGGETQYF. Here the CDR3 DNA reads TGCGCCAGCAGCCAAGATGCCGGGGGAGAGACCCAGTACTTC.

The table lists this clone with a few counts. V gene TRBV29-1 combines with J gene TRBJ1-1; unclear D gene. CDR3 length equals 11 residues. The V gene's germline CDR1 is SQVTM and CDR2 ANQGSEA. Trimming left V 4 bases short and J 4 bases short, with 7 bases between. CDR3 bases: TGCAGCGTTGTCATGACCACTGAAGCTTTCTTT. It specifies CSVVMTTEAFF.

The V gene is TRBV4-2, the J gene TRBJ2-5; weak D call: TRBD2 (6 bases). Trimming pared 0 bases from V and 7 bases from J, leaving 21 bases between. The CDR3 contains 17 residues. Germline-derived CDR1 and CDR2 are LGHNA and YNFKEQ. The CDR3 reads CASSQEWGPPEGWTQYF. In DNA form, the CDR3 reads TGTGCCAGCAGCCAAGAATGGGGTCCACCGGAGGGATGGACCCAGTACTTC.

The chain recombines TRBV9 with TRBJ2-7, with D tentatively TRBD2 (5 bases). This CDR3 is built from 14 residues. The germline V and J ends were trimmed by 2 bases and 0 bases, with 9 bases remaining between them. CDR1 SGDLS and CDR2 YYNGEE come from the germline V gene. CDR3 DNA sequence: TGTGCCAGCAGCGTGGAGGACTTCTCCTACGAGCAGTACTTC. This gives the protein CASSVEDFSYEQYF.

The genes are TRBV29-1 and TRBJ2-3, with 10 bases lining up with TRBD2. Germline V lookup: CDR1 SQVTM, CDR2 ANQGSEA. Trimming removed 0 bases from V and 4 bases from J; junction bases left unmatched: 13. The CDR3 spans 18 residues. CDR3 residues: CSVEDPSGPSGRADTQYF. CDR3 in DNA: TGCAGCGTTGAAGATCCTAGTGGGCCTAGCGGGAGAGCAGATACGCAGTATTTT.

This chain links TRBV27 with TRBJ1-1; TRBD1 matches 8 bases. Per germline, CDR1 MNHEY and CDR2 SMNVEV (reference sequence). The CDR3 consists of 14 residues. With V trimmed by 7 bases and J by 3 bases, 7 bases remained unmatched. This CDR3 reads CASTDRGRYTEAFF. CDR3 nucleotides: TGTGCCAGCACCGACAGGGGTCGATACACTGAAGCTTTCTTT.

The V and J genes are TRBV6-1 and TRBJ2-7; the D gene is possibly TRBD2 (6 bases). Trimming stripped 1 base from V and 5 bases from J, with 12 bases between. The CDR3 has 14 amino acids. CDR1 and CDR2 (germline): MNHNS, SASEGT. The CDR3 region is CASSEGRAGDEQYF. The DNA for the CDR3 is TGTGCCAGCAGTGAAGGGAGGGCCGGGGACGAGCAGTACTTC.

The chain couples TRBV5-4 to TRBJ2-7; D not resolved. This CDR3 is 16 amino acids long. Germline V gene lookup returns CDR1 SGHNT and CDR2 YYREEE (reference sequence). Trimming took 4 bases from V and 5 from J, leaving 22 bases between them. CDR3 bases: TGTGCCAGCAGCCCGTCGGAGTGGCCCACCTCGGACGAGCAGTACTTC. Amino acid sequence: CASSPSEWPTSDEQYF.

This clone is a singleton in its sample. V is TRBV5-1 and J is TRBJ2-3, with 10 bases aligning to TRBD2. This CDR3 region has 16 residues. Trimming at V came to 2 bases and at J to 0 bases, leaving 3 bases not matched to a gene. Per germline, CDR1 SGHRS and CDR2 YFSETQ. For the CDR3, the DNA is TGCGCCAGCAGCTTCGGGACTAGCGTTAGCACAGATACGCAGTATTTT. Its translation is CASSFGTSVSTDTQYF. The variable domain in full, with the rest retrieved from reference TRBV5-1 and TRBJ2-3, is KAGVTQTPRYLIKTRGQQVTLSCSPISGHRSVSWYQQTPGQGLQFLFEYFSETQRNKGNFPGRFSGRQFSNSRSEMNVSTLELGDSALYLCASSFGTSVSTDTQYFGPGTRLTVL.

Comments on this clone: A read error may account for a junction end that differs from germline. The genes are TRBV27 and TRBJ2-1; D may be TRBD2 (6 bases). The CDR3 contains 14 residues. Germline V gene sequence: CDR1 MNHEY, CDR2 SMNVEV (reference sequence). The CDR3 loop reads CASSFGGSSNEQFF. DNA for the CDR3: TGTGCCAGCAGTTTCGGGGGTTCCTCCAATGAGCAGTTCTTC.

This rearrangement joins TRBV20-1 to TRBJ1-1, with D unresolved. Trimming shortened V by 4 bases and J by 7 bases, and 10 bases separated the two germline ends. The CDR3 spans 11 residues. The germline V gene has CDR1 DFQATT and CDR2 SNEGSKA (reference sequence). CDR3 DNA sequence: TGCAGTGCTACCGAGGCCAGTGAAGCTTTCTTT. Amino acids: CSATEASEAFF.

The chain carries TRBV27 and TRBJ2-1; 8 bases fit TRBD2. Germline lookup yields CDR1 MNHEY and CDR2 SMNVEV (reference sequence). V was clipped by 2 bases and J by 10 bases; unmatched bases: 4. The CDR3 is 13 residues long. The CDR3 loop reads CASSLGLAGEQFF. DNA for the CDR3: TGTGCCAGCAGTTTAGGGCTAGCGGGCGAGCAGTTCTTC.

The CDR3 here is CATNREVAGVSYNEQFF. For the CDR3, the DNA is TGTGCCACAAACAGGGAGGTAGCGGGAGTTTCATACAATGAGCAGTTCTTC. The rearrangement links TRBV10-3 to TRBJ2-1; TRBD2 matches 9 bases. The germline V gene has CDR1 ENHRY and CDR2 SYGVKD. The CDR3 is 17 residues long. V was pared by 10 bases and J by 4 bases, with 17 bases of the junction left unmatched.

The chain links TRBV1 to TRBJ2-5; the table's TRBD1 call for D was not verified on the DNA. The J call is uncertain, as TRBJ2-7 better fits the DNA end. TRBV1 is tagged as a pseudogene. The CDR3 has 14 amino acids. CDR3 residues: CTSSQRTARFEQYF. The CDR3 DNA reads as TGCACCAGCAGCCAACGGACAGCGAGGTTCGAGCAGTACTTC.

The J gene is TRBJ1-2, the V gene TRBV27; tentatively, D is TRBD1 (5 bases). The CDR3 consists of 13 residues. Germline CDR1 reads MNHEY; CDR2 reads SMNVEV (reference sequence). V dropped 2 bases and J dropped 8 bases, with 12 bases sitting between them. The CDR3: CASSLGRGGGYTF. CDR3 nucleotides: TGTGCCAGCAGTTTAGGAAGGGGCGGGGGCTACACCTTC.

This clone has only one observation. V and J are TRBV5-8 and TRBJ2-1; the D gene is possibly TRBD1 (6 bases). Between the trimmed V and J ends, which lost 3 bases and 15 bases, there was a span of 34 bases. Germline CDR1 SGHTS, CDR2 YDEGEE. The CDR3 has 18 amino acids. DNA of the CDR3: TGTGCCAGCAGCTCGCGAAGATCAGTAATCGGGACAACCCCGTTAGGGTTCTTC. This encodes CASSSRRSVIGTTPLGFF.

The chain employs TRBV7-8 and TRBJ2-2, with 8 bases identical to TRBD1. V shed 0 bases, J shed 1 base, and the junction held 1 base outside the gene matches. The germline gives CDR1 SGHVS, CDR2 FQNEAQ. CDR3 length equals 16 residues. CDR3 residues: CASSLAGTGNTGELFF. The DNA of the CDR3 is TGTGCCAGCAGCTTAGCGGGGACAGGGAACACCGGGGAGCTGTTTTTT.

This chain connects TRBV6-1 to TRBJ2-7; 8 positions match TRBD2. Germline lookup yields CDR1 MNHNS and CDR2 SASEGT. The CDR3 is 14 residues long. V lost 7 bases, J lost 5 bases, and 10 bases stayed unmatched. CDR3 loop: CASTAGDSIHEQYF. CDR3 sequence (DNA): TGTGCCAGCACAGCGGGAGACTCGATCCACGAGCAGTACTTC.

The rearrangement links TRBV27 to TRBJ2-3; the D gene could be TRBD1 or TRBD2 (5 bases each). Trimming pared 5 bases from V and 5 bases from J, leaving 8 bases between. The CDR3 contains 12 residues. In germline, CDR1 is MNHEY, CDR2 SMNVEV (reference sequence). The CDR3 nucleotides read TGTGCCAGCAGTGGGACCGGAGATACGCAGTATTTT. As protein: CASSGTGDTQYF.

This chain connects TRBV11-2 to TRBJ2-3; no clear D gene. The CDR3 covers 13 residues. V shed 3 bases and J shed 1 base, with 5 bases lying between them. CDR1 is SGHAT and CDR2 is FQNNGV in the germline V gene. The CDR3 spells CASSFQGTDTQYF. The CDR3 DNA is TGTGCCAGCAGCTTTCAGGGCACAGATACGCAGTATTTT.

The rearrangement links TRBV28 to TRBJ2-5; D tentatively reads TRBD1 or TRBD2 (5 bases each). Trimming removed 1 base at V and 9 bases at J, with 15 bases between. This CDR3 spans 14 amino acids. Germline CDR1 reads MDHEN; CDR2 reads SYDVKM. The CDR3 loop is CASSLLGDRGPQYF. DNA for the CDR3: TGTGCCAGCAGTTTATTAGGGGACCGCGGTCCCCAGTACTTC.

In DNA form, the CDR3 reads TGCAGTGCCCTTCGGCCTGAAGCTTTCTTT. Translation gives CSALRPEAFF. The chain employs TRBV20-1 and TRBJ1-1; D unresolved. This CDR3 region has 10 residues. Trimming stripped 6 bases from V and 6 bases from J, with 8 bases between. CDR1 is DFQATT and CDR2 is SNEGSKA in the germline V gene (reference sequence).

The gene calls are TRBV19 and TRBJ1-1, with 7 nucleotides matching TRBD1. The CDR3 covers 14 residues. The V segment lost 5 bases and the J segment 1 base; nucleotides outside the gene matches: 4. Germline V CDR1 and CDR2: LNHDA, SQIVND (reference sequence). CDR3 in amino acids: CASSQGVGNTEAFF. The DNA for the CDR3 is TGTGCCAGTAGTCAGGGGGTAGGGAACACTGAAGCTTTCTTT.